The text below deals with one T cell receptor (beta chain). These data are taken from a study of control samples from healthy donors and cancer patients. Clones were sequenced by immunoSEQ multiplex PCR, and TCRdb holds only the in-frame ones, with some missing. The table records tens of thousands of clones, nearly 96% of them present only once. The CDR3 is 13 amino acids. CDR1 and CDR2 (germline): SQVTM, ANQGSEA. The ends lost 7 bases at V and 0 bases at J; junction bases unmatched: 4. The origin of this receptor is a woman aged 25 to 39 in good health. Specimen: blood. The chain has TRBV29-1 and TRBJ1-1, with 8 nucleotides matching TRBD1. CDR3 protein: CSDRQGLNTEAFF. For the CDR3, the DNA is TGCAGCGACCGACAGGGGTTGAACACTGAAGCTTTCTTT. Filled out from reference TRBV29-1 and TRBJ1-1, the complete variable domain reads SAVISQKPSRDICQRGTSLTIQCQVDSQVTMMFWYRQQPGQSLTLIATANQGSEATYESGFVIDKFPISRPNLTFSTLTVSNMSPEDSSIYLCSDRQGLNTEAFFGQGTRLTVV.